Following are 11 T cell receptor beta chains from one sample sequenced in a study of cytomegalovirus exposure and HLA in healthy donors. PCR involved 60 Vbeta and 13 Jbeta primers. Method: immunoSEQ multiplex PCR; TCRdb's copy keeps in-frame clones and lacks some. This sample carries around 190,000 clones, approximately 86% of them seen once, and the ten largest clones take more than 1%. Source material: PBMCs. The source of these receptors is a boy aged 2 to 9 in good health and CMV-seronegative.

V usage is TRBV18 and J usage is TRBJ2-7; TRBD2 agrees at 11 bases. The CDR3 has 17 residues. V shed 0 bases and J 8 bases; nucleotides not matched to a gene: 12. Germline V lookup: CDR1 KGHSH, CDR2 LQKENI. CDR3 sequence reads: CASSPPGLADSATKQYF. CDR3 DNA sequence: TGTGCCAGCTCACCACCGGGACTAGCGGACTCTGCTACCAAGCAGTACTTC.

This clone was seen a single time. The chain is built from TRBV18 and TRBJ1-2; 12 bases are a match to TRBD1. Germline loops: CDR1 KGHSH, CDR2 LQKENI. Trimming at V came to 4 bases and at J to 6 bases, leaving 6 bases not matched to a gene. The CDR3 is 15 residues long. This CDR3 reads CASSLSGQGAHGYTF. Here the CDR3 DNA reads TGTGCCAGCTCACTTTCGGGACAGGGGGCTCATGGCTACACCTTC.

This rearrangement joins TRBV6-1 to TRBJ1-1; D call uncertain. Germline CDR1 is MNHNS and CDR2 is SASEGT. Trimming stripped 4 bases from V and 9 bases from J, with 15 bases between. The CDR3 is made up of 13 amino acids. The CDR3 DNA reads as TGTGCCAGCAGTGGGGCCCCCGGTTGGAAAGCTTTCTTT. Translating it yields CASSGAPGWKAFF.

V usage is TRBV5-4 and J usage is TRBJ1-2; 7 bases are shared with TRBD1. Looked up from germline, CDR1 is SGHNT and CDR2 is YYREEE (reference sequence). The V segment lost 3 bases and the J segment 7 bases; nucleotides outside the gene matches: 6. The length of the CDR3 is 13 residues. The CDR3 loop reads CASSSRDSPGYTF. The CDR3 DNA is TGTGCCAGCAGCTCCCGGGACAGTCCTGGCTACACCTTC.

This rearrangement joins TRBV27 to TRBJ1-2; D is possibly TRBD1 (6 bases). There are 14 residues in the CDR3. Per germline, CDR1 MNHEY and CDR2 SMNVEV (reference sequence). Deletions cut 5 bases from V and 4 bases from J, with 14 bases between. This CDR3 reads CASSTLGGLYGYTF. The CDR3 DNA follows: TGTGCCAGCAGTACACTAGGGGGTCTCTATGGCTACACCTTC.

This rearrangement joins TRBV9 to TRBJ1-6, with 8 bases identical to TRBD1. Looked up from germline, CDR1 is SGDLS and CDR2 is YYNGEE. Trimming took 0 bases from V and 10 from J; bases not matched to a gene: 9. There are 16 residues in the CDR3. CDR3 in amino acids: CASSVGITGGVSPLHF. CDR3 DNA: TGTGCCAGCAGCGTAGGGATAACAGGGGGTGTCTCACCCCTCCACTTT.

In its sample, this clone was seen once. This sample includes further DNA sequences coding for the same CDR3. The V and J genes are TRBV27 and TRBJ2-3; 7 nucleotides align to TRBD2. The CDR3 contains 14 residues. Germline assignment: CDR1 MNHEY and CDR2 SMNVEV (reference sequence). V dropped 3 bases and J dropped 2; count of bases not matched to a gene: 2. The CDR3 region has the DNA TGTGCCAGCAGTTTGGGGGGGTACACAGATACGCAGTATTTT. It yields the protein CASSLGGYTDTQYF.

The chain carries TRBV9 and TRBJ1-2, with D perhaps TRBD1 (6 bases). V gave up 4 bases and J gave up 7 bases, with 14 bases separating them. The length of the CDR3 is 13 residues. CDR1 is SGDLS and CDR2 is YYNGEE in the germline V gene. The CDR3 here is CASSRDRSRGYTF. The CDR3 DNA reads TGTGCCAGCAGCCGTGACAGGTCCCGTGGCTACACCTTC.

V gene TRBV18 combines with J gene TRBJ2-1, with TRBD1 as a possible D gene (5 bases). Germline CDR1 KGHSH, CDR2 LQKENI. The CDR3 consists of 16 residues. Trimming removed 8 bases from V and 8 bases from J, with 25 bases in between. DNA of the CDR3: TGTGCCAGCACGTGGATAGCTAGGGGCGGTCACGATGAGCAGTTCTTC. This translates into CASTWIARGGHDEQFF.

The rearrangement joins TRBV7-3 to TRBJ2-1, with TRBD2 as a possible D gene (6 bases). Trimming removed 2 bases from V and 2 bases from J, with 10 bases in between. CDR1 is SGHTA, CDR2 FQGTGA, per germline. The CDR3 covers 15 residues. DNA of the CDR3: TGTGCCAGCAGCTTAGTGGGGGAGGCCTACAATGAGCAGTTCTTC. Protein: CASSLVGEAYNEQFF.

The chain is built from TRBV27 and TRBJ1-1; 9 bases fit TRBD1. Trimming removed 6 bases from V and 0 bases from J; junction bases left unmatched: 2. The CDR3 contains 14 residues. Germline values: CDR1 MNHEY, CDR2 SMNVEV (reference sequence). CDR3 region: CASRRQGVNTEAFF. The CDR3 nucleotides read TGTGCCAGCAGAAGACAGGGGGTGAACACTGAAGCTTTCTTT.